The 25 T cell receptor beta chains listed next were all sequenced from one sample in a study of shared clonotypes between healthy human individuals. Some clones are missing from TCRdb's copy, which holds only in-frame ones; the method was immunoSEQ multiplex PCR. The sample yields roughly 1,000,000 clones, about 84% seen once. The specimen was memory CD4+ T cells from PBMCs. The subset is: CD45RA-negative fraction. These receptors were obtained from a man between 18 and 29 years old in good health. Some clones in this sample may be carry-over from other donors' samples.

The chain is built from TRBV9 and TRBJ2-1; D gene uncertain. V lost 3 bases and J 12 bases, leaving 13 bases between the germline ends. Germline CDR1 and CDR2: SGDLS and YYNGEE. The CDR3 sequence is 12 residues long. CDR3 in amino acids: CASSASSSAQFF. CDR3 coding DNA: TGTGCCAGCAGCGCCAGCTCGAGCGCGCAGTTCTTC.

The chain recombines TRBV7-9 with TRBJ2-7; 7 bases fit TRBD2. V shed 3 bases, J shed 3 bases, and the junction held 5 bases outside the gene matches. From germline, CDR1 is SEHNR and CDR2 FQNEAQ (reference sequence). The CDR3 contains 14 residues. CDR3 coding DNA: TGTGCCAGCAGCTTGGGGGGGAGTTTCTACGAGCAGTACTTC. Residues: CASSLGGSFYEQYF.

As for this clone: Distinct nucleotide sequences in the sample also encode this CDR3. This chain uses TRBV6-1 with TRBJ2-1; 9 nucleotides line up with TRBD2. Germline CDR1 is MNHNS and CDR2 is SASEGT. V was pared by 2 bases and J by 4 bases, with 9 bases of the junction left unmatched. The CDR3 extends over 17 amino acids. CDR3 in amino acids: CASSERGGAGGYNEQFF. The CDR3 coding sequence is TGTGCCAGCAGTGAAAGGGGGGGCGCGGGAGGGTACAATGAGCAGTTCTTC.

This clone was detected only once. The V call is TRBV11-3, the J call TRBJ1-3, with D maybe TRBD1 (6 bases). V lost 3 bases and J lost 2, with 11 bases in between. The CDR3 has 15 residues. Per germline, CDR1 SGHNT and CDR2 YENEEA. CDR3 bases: TGTGCCAGCAGCTTGGGGGCCGCGACTGGAAACACCATATATTTT. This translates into CASSLGAATGNTIYF.

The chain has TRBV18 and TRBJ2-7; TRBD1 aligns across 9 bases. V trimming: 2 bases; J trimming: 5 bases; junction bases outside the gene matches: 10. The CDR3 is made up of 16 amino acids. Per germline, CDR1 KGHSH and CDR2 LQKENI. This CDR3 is CASSPTPGTGSDEQYF. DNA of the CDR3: TGTGCCAGCTCACCAACCCCTGGGACAGGGTCCGACGAGCAGTACTTC.

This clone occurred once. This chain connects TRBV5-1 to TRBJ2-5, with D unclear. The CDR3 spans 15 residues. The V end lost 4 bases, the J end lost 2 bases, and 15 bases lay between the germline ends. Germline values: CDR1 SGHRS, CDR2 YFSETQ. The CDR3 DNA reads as TGCGCCAGCAGCATGTTTCCCAGTAAACAAGAGACCCAGTACTTC. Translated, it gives CASSMFPSKQETQYF.

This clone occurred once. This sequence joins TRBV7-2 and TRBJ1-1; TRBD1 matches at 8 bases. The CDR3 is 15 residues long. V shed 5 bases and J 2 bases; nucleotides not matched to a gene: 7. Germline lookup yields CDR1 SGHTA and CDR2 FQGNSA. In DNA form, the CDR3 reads TGTGCCAGCAGCAGACAGGGGCTGTTAAACACTGAAGCTTTCTTT. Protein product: CASSRQGLLNTEAFF.

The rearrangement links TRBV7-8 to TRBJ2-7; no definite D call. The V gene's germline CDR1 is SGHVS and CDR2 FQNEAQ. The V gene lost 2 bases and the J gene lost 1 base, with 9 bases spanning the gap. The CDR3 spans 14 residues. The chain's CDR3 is CASSLFMSSYEQYF. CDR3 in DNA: TGTGCCAGCAGCTTATTTATGTCTTCCTACGAGCAGTACTTC.

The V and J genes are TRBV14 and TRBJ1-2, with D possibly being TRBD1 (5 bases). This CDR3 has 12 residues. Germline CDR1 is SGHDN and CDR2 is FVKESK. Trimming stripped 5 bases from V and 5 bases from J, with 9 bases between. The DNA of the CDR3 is TGTGCCAGCAGCTGGGGCGGGTATGGCTACACCTTC. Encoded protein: CASSWGGYGYTF.

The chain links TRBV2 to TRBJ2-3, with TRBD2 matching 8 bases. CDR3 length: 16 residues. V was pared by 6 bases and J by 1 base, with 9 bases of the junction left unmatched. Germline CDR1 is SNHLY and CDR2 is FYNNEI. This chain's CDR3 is CASSDLLADRTDTQYF. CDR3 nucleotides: TGTGCCAGCAGCGACCTACTAGCGGACCGCACAGATACGCAGTATTTT.

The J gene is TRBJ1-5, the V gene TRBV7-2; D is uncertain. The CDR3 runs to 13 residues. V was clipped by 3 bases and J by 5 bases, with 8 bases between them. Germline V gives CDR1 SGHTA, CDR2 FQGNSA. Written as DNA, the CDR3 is TGTGCCAGCAGCTTGATTGAGTATCAGCCCCAGCATTTT. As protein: CASSLIEYQPQHF.

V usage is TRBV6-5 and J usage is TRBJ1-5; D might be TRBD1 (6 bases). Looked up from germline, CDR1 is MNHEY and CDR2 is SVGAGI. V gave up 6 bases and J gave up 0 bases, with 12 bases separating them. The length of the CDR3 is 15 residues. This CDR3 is CASSPDRYSNQPQHF. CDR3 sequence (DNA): TGTGCCAGCAGCCCCGACAGGTATAGCAATCAGCCCCAGCATTTT.

The CDR3 bases are TGTGCCAGCAGTTTTCTGACAGGGTCGAAAGAGACCCAGTACTTC. Amino acids: CASSFLTGSKETQYF. The chain uses TRBV2 and TRBJ2-5, with 7 bases aligning to TRBD1. CDR1 and CDR2 from the germline V gene are SNHLY and FYNNEI. This CDR3 spans 15 amino acids. V dropped 5 bases and J dropped 3; count of bases not matched to a gene: 9.

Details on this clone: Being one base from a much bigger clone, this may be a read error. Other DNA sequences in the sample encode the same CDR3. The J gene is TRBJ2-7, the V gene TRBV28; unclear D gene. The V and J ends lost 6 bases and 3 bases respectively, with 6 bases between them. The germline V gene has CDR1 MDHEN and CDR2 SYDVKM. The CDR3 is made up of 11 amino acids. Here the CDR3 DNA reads TGTGCCAGCAGCAAGTACTACGAGCAGTACTTC. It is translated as CASSKYYEQYF.

The CDR3 sequence: CASSPRGQGATGELFF. For the CDR3, the DNA is TGTGCCAGCAGCCCCCGTGGACAGGGAGCAACCGGGGAGCTGTTTTTT. This chain joins TRBV7-3 and TRBJ2-2; 8 bases align to TRBD1. Germline V lookup: CDR1 SGHTA, CDR2 FQGTGA. The CDR3 loop spans 16 amino acids. V trimming: 5 bases; J trimming: 5 bases; junction bases outside the gene matches: 10.

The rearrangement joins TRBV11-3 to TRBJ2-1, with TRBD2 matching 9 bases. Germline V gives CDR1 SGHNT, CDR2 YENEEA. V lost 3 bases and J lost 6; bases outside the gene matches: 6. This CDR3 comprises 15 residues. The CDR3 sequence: CASSFALAGPNEQFF. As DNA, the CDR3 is TGTGCCAGCAGCTTCGCACTAGCGGGCCCCAATGAGCAGTTCTTC.

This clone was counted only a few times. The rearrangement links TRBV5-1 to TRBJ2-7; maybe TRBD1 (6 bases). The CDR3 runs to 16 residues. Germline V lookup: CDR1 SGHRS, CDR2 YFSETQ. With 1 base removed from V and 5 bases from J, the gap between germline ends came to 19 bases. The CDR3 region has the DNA TGCGCCAGCAGCTTGTGGGGAACAGGGAGTGTGGACGAGCAGTACTTC. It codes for CASSLWGTGSVDEQYF.

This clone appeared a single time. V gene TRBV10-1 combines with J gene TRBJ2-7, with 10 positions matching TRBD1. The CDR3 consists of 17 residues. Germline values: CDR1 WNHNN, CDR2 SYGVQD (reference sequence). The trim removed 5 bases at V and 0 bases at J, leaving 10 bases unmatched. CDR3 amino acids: CASSPSPGQGSSYEQYF. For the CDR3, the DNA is TGCGCCAGCAGTCCTAGCCCGGGACAGGGGTCCTCCTACGAGCAGTACTTC.

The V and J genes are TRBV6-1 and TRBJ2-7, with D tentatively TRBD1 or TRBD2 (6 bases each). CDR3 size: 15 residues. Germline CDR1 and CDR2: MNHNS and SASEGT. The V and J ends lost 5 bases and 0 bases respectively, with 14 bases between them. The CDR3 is CASSNQGRSSYEQYF. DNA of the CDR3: TGTGCCAGCAGTAATCAGGGGAGGAGCTCCTACGAGCAGTACTTC.

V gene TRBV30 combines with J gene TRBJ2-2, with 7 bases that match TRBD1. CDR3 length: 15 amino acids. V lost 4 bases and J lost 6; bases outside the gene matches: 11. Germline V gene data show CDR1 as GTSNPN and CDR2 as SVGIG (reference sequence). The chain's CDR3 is CAWIENRGFAGELFF. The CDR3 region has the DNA TGTGCCTGGATAGAAAACAGGGGATTTGCCGGGGAGCTGTTTTTT.

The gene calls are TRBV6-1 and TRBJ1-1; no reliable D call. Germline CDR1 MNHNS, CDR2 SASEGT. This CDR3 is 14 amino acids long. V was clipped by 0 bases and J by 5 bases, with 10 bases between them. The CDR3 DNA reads TGTGCCAGCAGTGAAGCGTATTGGAGGACTGAAGCTTTCTTT. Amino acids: CASSEAYWRTEAFF.

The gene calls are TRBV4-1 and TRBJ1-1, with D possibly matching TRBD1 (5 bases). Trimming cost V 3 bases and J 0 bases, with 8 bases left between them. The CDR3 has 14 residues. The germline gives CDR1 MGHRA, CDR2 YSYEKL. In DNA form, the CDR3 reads TGCGCCAGCAGCCAGCCGACAGTGAACACTGAAGCTTTCTTT. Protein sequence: CASSQPTVNTEAFF.

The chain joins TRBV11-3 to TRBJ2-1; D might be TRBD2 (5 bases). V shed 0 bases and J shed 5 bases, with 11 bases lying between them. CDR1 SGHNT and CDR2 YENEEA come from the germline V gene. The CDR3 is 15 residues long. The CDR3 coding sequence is TGTGCCAGCAGCTTAGAAGCTTCGGGGAACAATGAGCAGTTCTTC. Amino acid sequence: CASSLEASGNNEQFF.

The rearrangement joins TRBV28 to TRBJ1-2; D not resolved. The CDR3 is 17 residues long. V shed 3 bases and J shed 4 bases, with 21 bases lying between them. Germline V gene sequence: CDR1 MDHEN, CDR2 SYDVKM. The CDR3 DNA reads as TGTGCCAGCAGTTTGGCCGGTGTTGGGTTGGCCCTCTATGGCTACACCTTC. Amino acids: CASSLAGVGLALYGYTF.

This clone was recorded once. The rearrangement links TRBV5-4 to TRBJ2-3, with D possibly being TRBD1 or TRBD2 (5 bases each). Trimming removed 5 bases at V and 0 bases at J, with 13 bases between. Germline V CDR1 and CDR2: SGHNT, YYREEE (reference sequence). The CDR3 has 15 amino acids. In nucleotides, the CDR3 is TGTGCCAGCAGTCCCGGGACCCATAGCACAGATACGCAGTATTTT. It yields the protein CASSPGTHSTDTQYF.